The 16 T cell receptor beta chains below all came from one sample that was sequenced in a study of Ad26.COV2.S vaccination and SARS-CoV-2 variants (dated by TCRdb to about 2021). The treatment or condition label on this specimen signifies: approximately 18 received Ad26.COV2.S at low or high dose, single or two shots; about 5 received placebo; per-sample allocation not given. For vaccine and placebo recipients, repertoires were sequenced using samples collected on day 63 after the first injection. Libraries were made using the immunoSEQ multiplex PCR assay. Held by TCRdb, this immuneACCESS table contains in-frame sequences only and omits some clones. Under half of the omission traces to an unresolved V gene where checked; the cause of the rest is unknown. Recorded for this sample are fewer than 400,000 clones; approximately 91% of them occurred a single time. The top ten constitute roughly 3.5% of the sample.

The starting material was peripheral blood, obtained in a trial of Ad26.COV2.S vaccine versus placebo. Every receptor here comes from a person between 18 and 60 years old who received the Ad26.COV2.S COVID-19 vaccine or a placebo.

This clone has just a few counts. The chain joins TRBV5-1 to TRBJ2-2; no definite D call. CDR1 and CDR2 from the germline V gene are SGHRS and YFSETQ. This CDR3 contains 14 residues. V was pared by 1 base and J by 1 base, with 5 bases between. Written as DNA, the CDR3 is TGCGCCAGCAGCTTGAATGGGAACACCGGGGAGCTGTTTTTT. As protein: CASSLNGNTGELFF.

The chain carries TRBV3-1 (or the pseudogene TRBV3-2) and TRBJ2-5; 12 nucleotides align to TRBD2. Germline CDR1 LGHDT, CDR2 YNNKEL (reference sequence). The CDR3 is 17 residues long. Trimming at V came to 6 bases and at J to 2 bases, leaving 10 bases not matched to a gene. As DNA, the CDR3 is TGTGCCAGCAGTCGGGACCTAGCGGGGGGGCGTCAAGAGACCCAGTACTTC. The encoded protein is CASSRDLAGGRQETQYF.

The gene calls are TRBV6-5 and TRBJ2-5; 7 bases are shared with TRBD1. Trimming cost V 0 bases and J 5 bases; bases outside gene matches: 0. Looked up from germline, CDR1 is MNHEY and CDR2 is SVGAGI. CDR3 size: 13 residues. DNA of the CDR3: TGTGCCAGCAGTTACTCCAGGGGGGAGACCCAGTACTTC. Protein sequence: CASSYSRGETQYF.

The chain recombines TRBV10-1 with TRBJ2-1; a weak D match, TRBD1 (5 bases). Trimming shortened V by 6 bases and J by 5 bases, and 14 bases separated the two germline ends. This CDR3 is 14 amino acids long. Germline values: CDR1 WNHNN, CDR2 SYGVQD (reference sequence). The CDR3 loop reads CASSPDRTDNEQFF. The CDR3 coding sequence is TGCGCCAGCAGCCCAGACAGAACCGACAATGAGCAGTTCTTC.

CDR3 bases: TGCGCCAGCAGCTTGGGGACAAGGGTTTGGACTGAAGCTTTCTTT. This translates into CASSLGTRVWTEAFF. The chain couples TRBV5-1 to TRBJ1-1, with D perhaps matching TRBD1 (5 bases). This CDR3 spans 15 amino acids. Germline V gene lookup returns CDR1 SGHRS and CDR2 YFSETQ. Trimming took off 0 bases at V and 5 bases at J, with 14 bases between the two ends.

The CDR3 DNA is TGTGCCAGCAGTTACGAGGGACGGAACTACACCTTC. As protein: CASSYEGRNYTF. The rearrangement joins TRBV6-2 or TRBV6-3 to TRBJ1-2, with D perhaps TRBD1 (5 bases). Trimming left V 2 bases short and J 10 bases short, with 11 bases between. CDR1 MNHEY and CDR2 SVGEGT come from the germline V gene. This CDR3 has 12 residues.

The chain couples TRBV6-1 to TRBJ1-6; D is possibly TRBD1 (5 bases). V shed 2 bases and J shed 0 bases, with 11 bases lying between them. The CDR3 is 17 residues long. Per the germline V gene, CDR1 is MNHNS and CDR2 is SASEGT. The CDR3 DNA follows: TGTGCCAGCAGTGAATTTGGGGCTCCCTCCTATAATTCACCCCTCCACTTT. Amino acid sequence: CASSEFGAPSYNSPLHF.

The rearrangement joins TRBV5-5 to TRBJ2-7, with D tentatively TRBD1 (6 bases). CDR1 and CDR2 (germline): SGHKS, YYEKEE (reference sequence). The CDR3 runs to 15 residues. Deletions cut 4 bases from V and 2 bases from J, with 16 bases between. CDR3 region: CASSPLGGNAYEQYF. As DNA, the CDR3 is TGTGCCAGCAGCCCCCTAGGGGGAAATGCCTACGAGCAGTACTTC.

The chain is built from TRBV7-9 and TRBJ1-5, with TRBD1 as a possible D gene (5 bases). Germline V lookup: CDR1 SEHNR, CDR2 FQNEAQ (reference sequence). V was trimmed by 5 bases and J by 0 bases, leaving 11 bases between them. The CDR3 covers 15 residues. The CDR3 spells CASSIGGDSNQPQHF. CDR3 sequence (DNA): TGTGCCAGCAGCATAGGAGGGGATAGCAATCAGCCCCAGCATTTT. The variable domain in full, completed from reference TRBV7-9 and TRBJ1-5, reads DTGVSQNPRHKITKRGQNVTFRCDPISEHNRLYWYRQTLGQGPEFLTYFQNEAQLEKSRLLSDRFSAERPKGSFSTLEIQRTEQGDSAMYLCASSIGGDSNQPQHFGDGTRLSIL.

The chain combines TRBV19 with TRBJ2-2; 9 bases fit TRBD1. V lost 6 bases, J lost 3 bases, and 8 bases stayed unmatched. Germline V gives CDR1 LNHDA, CDR2 SQIVND (reference sequence). CDR3 length: 16 amino acids. The CDR3 sequence is CASRTPTGGYTGELFF. The CDR3 DNA reads as TGTGCCAGTAGGACTCCGACAGGGGGTTACACCGGGGAGCTGTTTTTT.

The chain has TRBV6-5 and TRBJ1-6, with unresolved D. The V end was cut by 0 bases, the J end by 6 bases, with 9 bases between. This CDR3 has 15 amino acids. Germline values: CDR1 MNHEY, CDR2 SVGAGI. The CDR3: CASSYSSLPNSPLHF. CDR3 DNA sequence: TGTGCCAGCAGTTACTCGTCGCTGCCTAATTCACCCCTCCACTTT.

The chain is built from TRBV7-2 and TRBJ1-2, with D possibly being TRBD1 (5 bases). Looked up from germline, CDR1 is SGHTA and CDR2 is FQGNSA. Trimming left V 5 bases short and J 4 bases short, with 14 bases between. The CDR3 runs 14 residues. CDR3 residues: CASSPVRGGYGYTF. The CDR3 DNA sequence: TGTGCCAGCAGCCCCGTTCGGGGGGGCTATGGCTACACCTTC.

The table lists this clone with a count of one. The J gene is TRBJ1-3, the V gene TRBV7-9; 7 nucleotides align to TRBD1. Germline V gene data show CDR1 as SEHNR and CDR2 as FQNEAQ (reference sequence). CDR3 length equals 14 residues. Germline trimming cut 6 bases from V and 4 bases from J; bases unmatched to any gene: 6. The CDR3 DNA is TGTGCCAGCAGTCTTACAGGGGTCGGAAACACCATATATTTT. Translating gives CASSLTGVGNTIYF.

V gene TRBV5-1 combines with J gene TRBJ2-5; 7 bases are shared with TRBD1. V was clipped by 0 bases and J by 2 bases; unmatched bases: 10. The CDR3 extends over 17 amino acids. Germline loops: CDR1 SGHRS, CDR2 YFSETQ. CDR3 nucleotides: TGCGCCAGCAGCTTGGCCCCTACAGGGGTGAGTCAAGAGACCCAGTACTTC. It encodes CASSLAPTGVSQETQYF.

The chain has TRBV5-1 and TRBJ1-3; 8 bases are shared with TRBD1. The germline V gene encodes CDR1 SGHRS and CDR2 YFSETQ. With 3 bases clipped from V and 2 bases from J, the junction kept 4 bases outside the gene matches. This CDR3 contains 15 residues. Written as DNA, the CDR3 is TGCGCCAGCAGCTCAGGGACAGGAACTGGAAACACCATATATTTT. Translated: CASSSGTGTGNTIYF.

V and J are TRBV28 and TRBJ1-1; 9 nucleotides match TRBD1. Per the germline V gene, CDR1 is MDHEN and CDR2 is SYDVKM. This CDR3 spans 16 amino acids. The V and J ends lost 5 bases and 3 bases, in that order; junction bases with no gene match: 10. The CDR3 DNA is TGTGCCAGCAGTCCCTGGACAGGGGCAGGGGACACTGAAGCTTTCTTT. It specifies CASSPWTGAGDTEAFF.